Below, 27 T cell receptor beta chains from the same sample are listed, as sequenced in a study of blood T cell repertoires in COVID-19. Here immunoSEQ multiplex PCR was the method, and the copy in TCRdb shows in-frame clones only, minus some. Counted here are a few hundred thousand clones, about 88% occurring once; the ten biggest clones make up 3% to 3.5%. Material for sequencing was peripheral blood. Receptors were obtained from a man between 60 and 70 years old with acute or convalescent COVID-19.

The rearrangement links TRBV5-1 to TRBJ2-2; D is possibly TRBD2 (7 bases). V lost 0 bases and J 0 bases, leaving 12 bases between the germline ends. CDR1 SGHRS and CDR2 YFSETQ come from the germline V gene. The CDR3 covers 17 residues. CDR3 DNA: TGCGCCAGCAGCTTGGCTGGGGGGGCCGCGAACACCGGGGAGCTGTTTTTT. Its protein is CASSLAGGAANTGELFF.

This chain connects TRBV11-2 to TRBJ2-7; 7 bases line up with TRBD2. This CDR3 has 14 residues. The germline V gene has CDR1 SGHAT and CDR2 FQNNGV. J lost 5 bases, V lost 6 bases, and 10 bases had no gene match. The CDR3 region is CASSDDRRGNEQYF. CDR3 DNA sequence: TGTGCCAGCAGTGACGATCGGCGGGGGAACGAGCAGTACTTC.

The chain is built from TRBV20-1 and TRBJ1-5; 7 bases line up with TRBD1. Germline values: CDR1 DFQATT, CDR2 SNEGSKA (reference sequence). CDR3 length equals 14 residues. The junction had 3 bases not matched to a gene; V was cut back by 3 bases and J by 1 base. CDR3 region: CSASRDSSNQPQHF. In DNA form, the CDR3 reads TGCAGTGCTAGTCGGGACAGCAGCAATCAGCCCCAGCATTTT.

This chain links TRBV5-6 with TRBJ1-5, with a weak D call TRBD1 (6 bases). Germline CDR1 and CDR2: SGHDT and YYEEEE. The length of the CDR3 is 16 residues. Between the trimmed V and J ends, which lost 4 bases and 1 base, there was a span of 15 bases. Here the CDR3 reads CASSPRPQGSNQPQHF. The CDR3 nucleotides are TGTGCCAGCAGCCCTCGACCTCAGGGGAGCAATCAGCCCCAGCATTTT.

The J gene is TRBJ2-7, the V gene TRBV7-2, with TRBD2 matching over 7 bases. In germline, CDR1 is SGHTA, CDR2 FQGNSA. The V gene end was trimmed by 1 base and the J gene end by 3 bases; junction bases not matched to a gene: 6. The CDR3 is made up of 15 amino acids. CDR3 bases: TGTGCCAGCAGCTTAGAACGGGGGGAGAACTACGAGCAGTACTTC. It encodes CASSLERGENYEQYF.

The V call is TRBV27, the J call TRBJ1-2; the D gene is possibly TRBD1 (6 bases). The CDR3 has 16 residues. Trimming left V 6 bases short and J 4 bases short, with 21 bases between. The germline CDR1 and CDR2 sequences are MNHEY and SMNVEV (reference sequence). CDR3 DNA: TGTGCCAGCAGGGGACCGGGACAAGGCGCCCTCTATGGCTACACCTTC. Protein sequence: CASRGPGQGALYGYTF.

The V and J genes are TRBV5-6 and TRBJ1-1; unclear D gene. CDR3 length: 16 amino acids. Looked up from germline, CDR1 is SGHDT and CDR2 is YYEEEE. Trimming shortened V by 3 bases and J by 1 base, and 16 bases separated the two germline ends. Here the CDR3 reads CASSWRVMGRNTEAFF. The CDR3 DNA reads TGTGCCAGCAGCTGGAGGGTCATGGGTCGGAACACTGAAGCTTTCTTT.

In DNA, the CDR3 is TGTGCCAGCAGTTTACGCCCGGGGGGAAGCACTGAAGCTTTCTTT. Its translation: CASSLRPGGSTEAFF. This sequence joins TRBV27 and TRBJ1-1, with D possibly being TRBD1 (5 bases). This CDR3 comprises 15 residues. The germline V gene encodes CDR1 MNHEY and CDR2 SMNVEV (reference sequence). Trimming took off 2 bases at V and 4 bases at J, with 14 bases between the two ends.

This chain uses TRBV10-1 with TRBJ1-1; TRBD1 aligns across 7 bases. Looked up from germline, CDR1 is WNHNN and CDR2 is SYGVQD (reference sequence). This CDR3 comprises 14 residues. J was trimmed by 4 bases and V by 4 bases; bases with no gene match: 6. This CDR3 is CASSAQGRFTEAFF. In DNA, the CDR3 is TGCGCCAGCAGTGCACAGGGGAGGTTCACTGAAGCTTTCTTT.

This clone was counted between two and nine times. V and J are TRBV5-1 and TRBJ1-4, with 11 bases that match TRBD1. Trimming at V came to 4 bases and at J to 3 bases, leaving 8 bases not matched to a gene. CDR3 length: 17 residues. Germline V gene lookup returns CDR1 SGHRS and CDR2 YFSETQ. The CDR3, as DNA: TGCGCCAGCAGCCGGACAGGGGGCGCGGCGCCTAATGAAAAACTGTTTTTT. The encoded protein is CASSRTGGAAPNEKLFF.

V usage is TRBV6-1 and J usage is TRBJ2-2, with D tentatively TRBD2 (7 bases). This CDR3 has 16 amino acids. Trimming stripped 2 bases from V and 0 bases from J, with 10 bases between. CDR1 and CDR2 (germline): MNHNS, SASEGT. CDR3 DNA: TGTGCCAGCAGTGAAAAAGGGGGGGCGAACACCGGGGAGCTGTTTTTT. This gives the protein CASSEKGGANTGELFF.

This chain connects TRBV7-6 to TRBJ1-6; a weak D match, TRBD1 (5 bases). The CDR3 totals 15 residues. Germline CDR1 and CDR2: SGHVS and FNYEAQ. V lost 5 bases and J lost 6, with 14 bases in between. CDR3 nucleotides: TGTGCCAGCAGCGGCACAGGCGTAGCTAATTCACCCCTCCACTTT. Translating gives CASSGTGVANSPLHF.

The chain joins TRBV10-1 to TRBJ1-1; maybe TRBD1 (6 bases). Trimming shortened V by 8 bases and J by 5 bases, and 15 bases separated the two germline ends. Germline CDR1 and CDR2: WNHNN and SYGVQD (reference sequence). CDR3 size: 13 residues. The CDR3 protein is CASSRQGQTEAFF. CDR3 nucleotide sequence: TGCGCCAGCTCCCGGCAGGGGCAAACTGAAGCTTTCTTT.

J is TRBJ2-4 and V is TRBV28; TRBD1 agrees at 12 bases. V lost 6 bases and J lost 2; bases outside the gene matches: 11. CDR1 MDHEN and CDR2 SYDVKM come from the germline V gene. The CDR3 sequence is 18 residues long. The chain's CDR3 is CASSRPGQGAGPKNIQYF. In DNA, the CDR3 is TGTGCCAGCAGCCGACCGGGACAGGGGGCTGGACCCAAAAACATTCAGTACTTC.

The rearrangement joins TRBV5-1 to TRBJ1-1; 11 bases map to TRBD1. This CDR3 is 15 amino acids long. The germline V gene has CDR1 SGHRS and CDR2 YFSETQ. V shed 0 bases and J 6 bases; nucleotides not matched to a gene: 4. The CDR3 spells CASSLVGQGAPEAFF. The CDR3 DNA reads TGCGCCAGCAGCTTGGTTGGACAGGGGGCACCTGAAGCTTTCTTT.

J is TRBJ1-4 and V is TRBV7-9; no clear D gene. This CDR3 is 17 amino acids long. Germline CDR1 is SEHNR and CDR2 is FQNEAQ (reference sequence). The V end was cut by 1 base, the J end by 0 bases, with 12 bases between. The DNA for the CDR3 is TGTGCCAGCAGCTTAGGGTCCAACTACCCAACTAATGAAAAACTGTTTTTT. This sequence encodes CASSLGSNYPTNEKLFF.

The chain is built from TRBV7-2 and TRBJ1-3; no reliable D call. V lost 5 bases to trimming and J lost 8 bases, with 13 bases between them. This CDR3 region has 13 residues. Germline V gene sequence: CDR1 SGHTA, CDR2 FQGNSA. The CDR3 reads CASSTYSADTIYF. The CDR3 DNA reads TGTGCCAGCAGCACCTATTCGGCGGACACCATATATTTT.

The V and J genes are TRBV12-3 or TRBV12-4 and TRBJ1-4, with no clear D. The CDR3 loop spans 11 amino acids. Trimming shortened V by 6 bases and J by 5 bases, and 4 bases separated the two germline ends. CDR3 coding DNA: TGTGCCAGCAGCCTAAATGAAAAACTGTTTTTT. Its protein product is CASSLNEKLFF.

The rearrangement joins TRBV24-1 to TRBJ1-4; tentatively, D is TRBD1 (6 bases). This CDR3 spans 12 amino acids. Germline V gene data show CDR1 as KGHDR and CDR2 as SFDVKD. The V end was cut by 4 bases, the J end by 14 bases, with 13 bases between. CDR3 amino acids: CATSDPQGGLFF. The CDR3 nucleotides read TGTGCCACCAGTGACCCACAGGGAGGGCTGTTTTTT.

This clone was seen only once. The rearrangement links TRBV6-1 to TRBJ2-5; TRBD2 aligns across 9 bases. The ends lost 0 bases at V and 0 bases at J; junction bases unmatched: 2. This CDR3 spans 16 amino acids. Germline V gene data show CDR1 as MNHNS and CDR2 as SASEGT. The CDR3 loop reads CASSEAAGGYQETQYF. The CDR3 nucleotides are TGTGCCAGCAGTGAAGCGGCGGGGGGGTACCAAGAGACCCAGTACTTC.

The chain employs TRBV6-1 and TRBJ1-1, with 7 bases aligning to TRBD1. Germline V gives CDR1 MNHNS, CDR2 SASEGT. This CDR3 comprises 15 residues. V lost 1 base, J lost 6 bases, and 8 bases stayed unmatched. CDR3 amino acids: CASSEGSGTASEAFF. DNA of the CDR3: TGTGCCAGCAGTGAAGGTTCCGGGACAGCTTCTGAAGCTTTCTTT.

This clone was detected once. This chain connects TRBV29-1 to TRBJ1-1, with D perhaps TRBD1 (6 bases). The CDR3 totals 12 residues. The ends were cut back, 4 bases at V and 2 bases at J, with 8 bases in the middle. CDR1 SQVTM and CDR2 ANQGSEA come from the germline V gene. DNA for the CDR3: TGCAGCGTTGGGACAGCAAACACTGAAGCTTTCTTT. This sequence encodes CSVGTANTEAFF.

This rearrangement joins TRBV4-1 to TRBJ2-1; tentative D call: TRBD1 (5 bases). V was shortened by 2 bases and J by 1 base, with 9 bases between the two germline ends. The CDR3 extends over 15 amino acids. The germline V gene has CDR1 MGHRA and CDR2 YSYEKL. CDR3 in amino acids: CASSQLGLSYNEQFF. In nucleotides, the CDR3 is TGCGCCAGCAGCCAACTGGGGCTGTCCTACAATGAGCAGTTCTTC.

V is TRBV9 and J is TRBJ1-2; D may be TRBD1 (5 bases). Between the trimmed V and J ends, which lost 0 bases and 2 bases, there was a span of 11 bases. Looked up from germline, CDR1 is SGDLS and CDR2 is YYNGEE. CDR3 length equals 15 residues. Here the CDR3 DNA reads TGTGCCAGCAGCGTAGATATGGGGCCCAACTATGGCTACACCTTC. It encodes CASSVDMGPNYGYTF.

The chain employs TRBV10-3 and TRBJ2-7; 11 bases are shared with TRBD1. This CDR3 spans 14 amino acids. In germline, CDR1 is ENHRY, CDR2 SYGVKD. V lost 7 bases and J lost 4; bases outside the gene matches: 6. CDR3 loop: CAITPGQGVYEQYF. CDR3 DNA: TGTGCCATCACGCCGGGACAGGGGGTATACGAGCAGTACTTC.

This rearrangement joins TRBV19 to TRBJ2-3; TRBD1 aligns across 7 bases. The germline V gene has CDR1 LNHDA and CDR2 SQIVND (reference sequence). The CDR3 extends over 18 amino acids. V shed 2 bases, J shed 2 bases, and the junction held 13 bases outside the gene matches. This chain's CDR3 is CASSINSRGQKFTDTQYF. CDR3 coding DNA: TGTGCCAGTAGTATAAACAGTCGGGGACAGAAATTCACAGATACGCAGTATTTT.

This clone was seen a handful of times. The chain has TRBV18 and TRBJ2-5; D is perhaps TRBD1 (5 bases). This CDR3 region has 14 residues. The V end was cut by 5 bases, the J end by 5 bases, with 15 bases between. The germline V gene has CDR1 KGHSH and CDR2 LQKENI. This CDR3 reads CASSWPGPGETQYF. The CDR3 DNA is TGTGCCAGCTCATGGCCTGGCCCAGGGGAGACCCAGTACTTC.